This T cell receptor (beta chain) was retrieved from a study of post-analysis software for immune sequencing data. In regard to this clonotype: Its antigen is still unknown.

Study findings and constraints: Elevated frequency relative to controls characterized roughly 5 TRBV segments in patients, TRBV5-6, TRBV5-1 and TRBV20-1 among them. Controls significantly exceeded multiple sclerosis patients in normalized Chao1 diversity.

The TCR beta cDNA libraries contained unique molecular identifiers. TCRdb reprocessed the PCR reads with MiXCR, giving one entry per CDR3 protein. The data hold 700,000 to 800,000 distinct CDR3 sequences, with roughly 29% observed a single time. The germline V gene encodes CDR1 DFQATT and CDR2 SNEGSKA (reference sequence). The CDR3 contains 15 residues. V was clipped by 6 bases and J by 2 bases; unmatched bases: 9. The rearrangement links TRBV20-1 to TRBJ2-7; the match to TRBD2 covers 11 bases. Sequences were obtained from blood. The origin of this receptor is a girl aged 10 to 17 with multiple sclerosis. CDR3 DNA sequence: TGCAGTGCCACATCTAGCGGGAGGCCTACCTACGAGCAGTACTTC. Residues: CSATSSGRPTYEQYF.